This TCR beta chain was identified in a study of CD8+ T cells in alopecia areata. Across the study: Administration of oral tofacitinib to treated patients was at 5 to 10 mg twice daily.

CDR1 MDHEN and CDR2 SYDVKM come from the germline V gene. Trimming cost V 3 bases and J 1 base, with 9 bases left between them. The CDR3 covers 14 residues. Regarding the study as a whole: Across lesional scalp, and particularly alopecia totalis/universalis, clonality surpassed that of normal scalp.

Patients with alopecia areata provided lesional scalp punch biopsies as well as peripheral blood. The authors extracted RNA and reverse transcribed it into cDNA as the sequencing template. Clones were read by immunoSEQ multiplex PCR, and TCRdb kept only the in-frame ones, dropping some. Of 100,000 to 150,000 clones listed, 30% to 40% are singletons. This clone turned up a few times. What it binds is unknown. This receptor was identified in a human donor with alopecia areata. The chain employs TRBV28 and TRBJ2-5; no definite D call. The specimen was CD4+ T cells sorted from blood. CDR3 in amino acids: CASSLSAFQETQYF. The CDR3 DNA is TGTGCCAGCAGTTTGTCCGCATTCCAAGAGACCCAGTACTTC. The variable domain in full, completed from reference TRBV28 and TRBJ2-5, reads DVKVTQSSRYLVKRTGEKVFLECVQDMDHENMFWYRQDPGLGLRLIYFSYDVKMKEKGDIPEGYSVSREKKERFSLILESASTNQTSMYLCASSLSAFQETQYFGPGTRLLVL.